This TCR beta chain comes out of a study of CD8 T cells in ankylosing spondylitis. Molecular-barcoded quantitative 5'-RACE produced these TCR beta libraries. TCRdb reprocessed the 5' RACE reads with MiXCR, giving one entry per CDR3 protein. The repertoire holds some 200,000 distinct CDR3 sequences, with 20% to 30% as singletons. From germline, CDR1 is MNHEY and CDR2 SVGAGI. The CDR3 is 14 amino acids. V shed 4 bases, J shed 8 bases, and the junction held 7 bases outside the gene matches. About this clonotype: Its antigen remains unidentified.

Findings and limits, study-wide: It was reported that disease-linked clones were significantly enriched in matched ankylosing spondylitis synovial fluid.

Sequenced material: blood, either unsorted or a sorted T cell fraction (not recorded which). The clonotype comes from a male donor with ankylosing spondylitis or in good health (not recorded which). The V and J genes are TRBV6-5 and TRBJ2-4; 8 nucleotides align to TRBD1. CDR3 DNA: TGTGCCAGCAGTTCTGGACAGGGTACGGACATTCAGTACTTC. Protein: CASSSGQGTDIQYF.